This TCR beta chain appears in the sequencing data of a study of blood T cell repertoires in COVID-19. Study information: The cDNA or gDNA used as material had been derived from T cells, B-cell-depleted T cells, or PBMCs.

Individuals drawn from 20 to 30 US areas were roughly 18 to 100 years old. Donors were grouped by their self-reported clinical history. Germline V lookup: CDR1 SGDLS, CDR2 YYNGEE. The CDR3 has 16 residues. The V end lost 0 bases, the J end lost 3 bases, and 14 bases lay between the germline ends. Original methodology: It was from reference gene primer amplification that nucleated cell counts were estimated. The repertoire was sequenced with immunoSEQ multiplex PCR; TCRdb's copy has only in-frame clones and lacks some. For V, J and clone size, that table is used; D and trimming come from the DNA. The sample carries 300,000 to 400,000 clones, around 91% recorded once.

The sequence was collected from a man aged 18-30 years who had recovered from COVID-19. This chain joins TRBV9 and TRBJ2-3; D is perhaps TRBD2 (6 bases). Sequenced input: PBMCs or T cells enriched from blood (not recorded which). CDR3: CASSVATTSGTDTQYF. CDR3 nucleotide sequence: TGTGCCAGCAGCGTAGCTACGACTAGTGGGACAGATACGCAGTATTTT.